The table lists the clone carrying this T cell receptor beta chain with a few counts. Antigen: not known. This entry belongs to a study of T cell responses to AZD1222 COVID-19 vaccine. Study observations and caveats: Clonal diversity was possibly underestimated, and white British individuals and females predominated among donors.

Assay: immunoSEQ multiplex PCR; the TCRdb copy retains only in-frame clones and omits some. The sample includes about 130,000 clones, about 86% seen only once; the top ten take roughly 12%. The CDR3 covers 19 residues. V lost 0 bases and J lost 0; bases outside the gene matches: 7. CDR1 LGHNA and CDR2 YNFKEQ come from the germline V gene. This sequence joins TRBV4-2 and TRBJ1-4; the match to TRBD1 covers 10 bases. Sequenced here: peripheral blood, sampled on day 0 of AZD1222 vaccination. The sequence was collected from an adult in good health. CDR3 region: CASSQDRLGTGATNEKLFF. The CDR3 nucleotides read TGTGCCAGCAGCCAAGATCGCCTCGGGACAGGGGCAACTAATGAAAAACTGTTTTTT.